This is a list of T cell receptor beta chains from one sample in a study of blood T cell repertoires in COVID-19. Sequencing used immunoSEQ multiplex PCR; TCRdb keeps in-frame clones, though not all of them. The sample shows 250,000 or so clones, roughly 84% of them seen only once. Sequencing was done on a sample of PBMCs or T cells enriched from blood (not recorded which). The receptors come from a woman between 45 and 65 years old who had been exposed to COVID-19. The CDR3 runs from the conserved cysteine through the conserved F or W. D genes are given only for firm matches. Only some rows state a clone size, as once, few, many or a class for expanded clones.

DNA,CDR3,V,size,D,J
TGTGCCAGCAGTACGACTCAATATCAGCCCCAGCATTTT,CASSTTQYQPQHF,TRBV6-5,NA,NA,TRBJ1-5
TGTGCCAGCAGGCGGCCGGGACAACCTAATGAAAAACTGTTTTTT,CASRRPGQPNEKLFF,TRBV2,few,NA,TRBJ1-4
TGTGCCATCAGAACAGGGGCTAACACTGAAGCTTTCTTT,CAIRTGANTEAFF,TRBV10-3,NA,TRBD1,TRBJ1-1
TGTGCCAGCAGCCGAGCAACAGGTGGCACTGAAGCTTTCTTT,CASSRATGGTEAFF,TRBV27,NA,NA,TRBJ1-1
TGTGCCAGCAGCCAAGGCGGTTATGGAAAACTGTTTTTT,CASSQGGYGKLFF,TRBV5-4,NA,NA,TRBJ1-4
TGTGCCAGCAGGGATCGGGACAGGAGCCACGAGCAGTACTTC,CASRDRDRSHEQYF,TRBV27,NA,TRBD1,TRBJ2-7
TGTGCCAGCAGTTACTCAACGGACAGGACTAATGAAAAACTGTTTTTT,CASSYSTDRTNEKLFF,TRBV6-5,NA,TRBD1,TRBJ1-4
TGCGCCAGCAGCTTGAGAGGTGCGACTAGCGGGGTCAGCACAGATACGCAGTATTTT,CASSLRGATSGVSTDTQYF,TRBV5-1,NA,TRBD2,TRBJ2-3
TGTGCTAGTGGTTTGTCCCTAGGTAGCAATCAGCCCCAGCATTTT,CASGLSLGSNQPQHF,TRBV12-5,NA,NA,TRBJ1-5
TGTGCCAGCAGTCTGGACAGGGGCCCTGAAGCTTTCTTT,CASSLDRGPEAFF,TRBV5-4,NA,TRBD1,TRBJ1-1
TGTGCCAGCAGCCCTGACAGGGCTGAAGCTTTCTTT,CASSPDRAEAFF,TRBV11-2,NA,TRBD1,TRBJ1-1
TGTGCCAGCAAAACGGGTCACAGGGAGCGGACCCAGTACTTC,CASKTGHRERTQYF,TRBV2,NA,NA,TRBJ2-5
TGTGCCAGCAGTTTCCTCGACAGGGGGCGTAGCAATCAGCCCCAGCATTTT,CASSFLDRGRSNQPQHF,TRBV28,few,TRBD1,TRBJ1-5
TGTGCCAGCTCACCAGGGGGCAGAGGATACAATGAGCAGTTCTTC,CASSPGGRGYNEQFF,TRBV18,NA,NA,TRBJ2-1
TGTGCCAGTAGTATGAGGGACAGGAGCATGAACACTGAAGCTTTCTTT,CASSMRDRSMNTEAFF,TRBV19,once,TRBD1,TRBJ1-1
TGTGCCAGCCACGTACGGGGACAGGGGAATTCACCCCTCCACTTT,CASHVRGQGNSPLHF,TRBV19,NA,TRBD1,TRBJ1-6
TGTGCCATCAGTGGCGGGTTGGATGGCTACACCTTC,CAISGGLDGYTF,TRBV10-3,NA,NA,TRBJ1-2
TGTGCCAGCAGCGTAGAGGGACAGGGCGGGGAGCTGTTTTTT,CASSVEGQGGELFF,TRBV9,NA,TRBD1,TRBJ2-2
TGTGCCAGCAGTTCCCGGGACAGGACTAGTGAAAAACTGTTTTTT,CASSSRDRTSEKLFF,TRBV28,NA,TRBD1,TRBJ1-4
TGCGCCAGCGGTTACCCGGGACAGACCTATAACGAGCAGTACTTC,CASGYPGQTYNEQYF,TRBV5-1,NA,TRBD1,TRBJ2-7
TGTGCCTGGAGTTCCGTGACTAGCGGATTTAATGAGCAGTTCTTC,CAWSSVTSGFNEQFF,TRBV30,NA,TRBD2,TRBJ2-1
TGTGCCAGCAGGGCACAGGGGAACACAGATACGCAGTATTTT,CASRAQGNTDTQYF,TRBV2,NA,TRBD1,TRBJ2-3
TGTGCCAGCAGCCAAGATCGTTCAGGGGCCCTTTGGCCTACGCAGTATTTT,CASSQDRSGALWPTQYF,TRBV3-1/TRBV3-2,NA,NA,TRBJ2-3
TGTGCCACCAGTCCAAGGGGCCTGAGCTCTGGGGCCAACGTCCTGACTTTC,CATSPRGLSSGANVLTF,TRBV24-1,few,NA,TRBJ2-6
TGTGCCAGCAGCTTACTTACAGGGGGTATCACTGAAGCTTTCTTT,CASSLLTGGITEAFF,TRBV7-4,NA,TRBD1,TRBJ1-1
TGTGCCAGCTCACCCTCCTTATCCTTGGGCATCGGGCAGTACTTC,CASSPSLSLGIGQYF,TRBV18,once,NA,TRBJ2-7